This section outlines one TCR beta chain sequence together with its context. These data belong to a study of blood T cell repertoires in COVID-19. Study details: Both acute and convalescent COVID-19 samples were obtained from the United States, Italy and Spain. In each case, the material was cDNA or gDNA derived from T cells, B-cell-depleted T cells, or PBMCs.

Sequencing used immunoSEQ multiplex PCR; TCRdb keeps in-frame clones, though not all of them. The repertoire consists of some 110,000 clones, with 80% to 85% occurring once and the leading ten covering roughly 8.2%. This sequence was found in a man aged 65 to 85 with acute or convalescent COVID-19. Sequenced sample: peripheral blood.

The CDR3 is CASSDKGSDGYTF. DNA for the CDR3: TGTGCCAGTAGCGATAAGGGGTCAGATGGCTACACCTTC. J is TRBJ1-2 and V is TRBV19; a possible D gene is TRBD1 (5 bases). The CDR3 extends over 13 amino acids. V was pared by 6 bases and J by 6 bases, with 14 bases between. Germline V gene lookup returns CDR1 LNHDA and CDR2 SQIVND (reference sequence).